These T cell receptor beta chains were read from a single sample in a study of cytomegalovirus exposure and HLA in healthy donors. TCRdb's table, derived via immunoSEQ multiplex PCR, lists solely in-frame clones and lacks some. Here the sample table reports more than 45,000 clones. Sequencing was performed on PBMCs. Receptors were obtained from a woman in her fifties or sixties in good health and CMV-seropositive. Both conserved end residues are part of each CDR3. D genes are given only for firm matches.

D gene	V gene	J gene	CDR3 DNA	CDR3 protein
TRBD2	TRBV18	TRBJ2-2	TGTGCCAGCTCACCCCCGGGACTAGCGGGGGGCACCGGGGAGCTGTTTTTT	CASSPPGLAGGTGELFF
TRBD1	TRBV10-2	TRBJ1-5	TGCGCCAGCAGCATGCCTGGGACAGGGGTTCAGCCCCAGCATTTT	CASSMPGTGVQPQHF
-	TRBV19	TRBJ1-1	TGTGCCAGAGCCGACTTCATACAGGGTTGGGGGAACACTGAAGCTTTCTTT	CARADFIQGWGNTEAFF
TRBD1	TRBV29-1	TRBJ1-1	TGCAGCGTTGAAGCCTCGACAGGGGGGCAAGAAGCTTTCTTT	CSVEASTGGQEAFF
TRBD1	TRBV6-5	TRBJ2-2	TGTGCCACTAAGACAGGGGGTTTAGGCGGGGAGCTGTTTTTT	CATKTGGLGGELFF
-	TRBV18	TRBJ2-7	TGTGCCAGCTCACCTTCCGGGGCCCCCGGGAGCTCCTACGAGCAGTACTTC	CASSPSGAPGSSYEQYF
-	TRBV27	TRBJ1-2	TGTGCCAGCCGCCCCGGGGGGGCCGTCTATGGCTACACCTTC	CASRPGGAVYGYTF
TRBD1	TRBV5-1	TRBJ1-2	TGCGCCAGCAGCTATGGACAGGGGGTGGCCTATGGCTACACCTTC	CASSYGQGVAYGYTF
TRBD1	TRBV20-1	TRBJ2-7	TGCAGTGCCTGGACAGGTTACGAGCAGTACTTC	CSAWTGYEQYF
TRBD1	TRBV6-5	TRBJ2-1	TGTGCCAGCAGCCGAGGACAGGGAGGATACAATGAGCAGTTCTTC	CASSRGQGGYNEQFF
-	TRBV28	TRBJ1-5	TGTGCCAGCAGTTTATTGCGGGGCGGGAGCAATCAGCCCCAGCATTTT	CASSLLRGGSNQPQHF
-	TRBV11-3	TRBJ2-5	TGTGCCAGCAGCTTAGGGGCAGATCAAGAGACCCAGTACTTC	CASSLGADQETQYF
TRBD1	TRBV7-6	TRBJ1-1	TGTGCCAGCAGCTTAGGGACAGGAAACACTGAAGCTTTCTTT	CASSLGTGNTEAFF
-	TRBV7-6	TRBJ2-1	TGTGCCAGCAGCTTAGGCCAGGTTTACAATGAGCAGTTCTTC	CASSLGQVYNEQFF